The T cell receptor beta chain described here comes from a study of T-cell reconstitution after alpha-beta-depleted transplantation in children. CDR3 length: 17 amino acids. Germline CDR1 SGHAT, CDR2 FQNNGV. V shed 1 base and J 1 base; nucleotides not matched to a gene: 8. In this sample, this clonotype turned up a few times. Unique molecular identifiers were incorporated when the TCRbeta library was constructed. TCRdb reprocessed the PCR reads with MiXCR, giving one entry per CDR3 protein. This repertoire shows 750,000 to 950,000 distinct CDR3 sequences, 15% to 20% found once; its top ten account for about 5%.

The sample consisted of PBMCs, mostly from graft donor cells, taken 360 days after TCRalphabeta/CD19-depleted stem cell transplant. J is TRBJ2-3 and V is TRBV11-2; TRBD2 matches 7 bases. The TCR sequence derives from a male patient between 5 and 17 years old who had a stem cell transplant for acute lymphoblastic leukemia, so the T cells may come from the graft donor. This CDR3 is CASSLGGAGEGTDTQYF. The CDR3 DNA reads TGTGCCAGCAGCTTAGGGGGCGCGGGAGAAGGCACAGATACGCAGTATTTT.